These 25 T cell receptor beta chains share one sample of origin, sequenced in a study of siplizumab effects on memory and regulatory T cells. Some clones are missing from TCRdb's copy, which holds only in-frame ones; the method was immunoSEQ multiplex PCR. The sample lists tens of thousands of clones; 80% to 95% were seen once. Sequenced sample: CD8+ T cells sorted from blood. The receptor source for this set is a human donor in good health.

The gene calls are TRBV11-2 and TRBJ2-7; D unclear. CDR3 length: 13 residues. CDR1 and CDR2 from the germline V gene are SGHAT and FQNNGV. V was cut by 1 base and J by 3 bases, with 7 bases left in between. The CDR3 protein is CASSLGSDYEQYF. CDR3 coding DNA: TGTGCCAGCAGCTTAGGGTCAGACTACGAGCAGTACTTC.

V and J are TRBV7-3 and TRBJ2-5; 13 positions match TRBD2. Matching the DNA end better, TRBJ2-7 makes the J call doubtful. Per germline, CDR1 SGHTA and CDR2 FQGTGA. The CDR3 consists of 14 residues. The CDR3 bases are TGTGCCAGCAGCTCGGGACTAGCGGGGAACGAGCAGTACTTC. Its translation is CASSSGLAGNEQYF.

V is TRBV7-9 and J is TRBJ2-5; 9 positions agree with TRBD1. The germline CDR1 and CDR2 sequences are SEHNR and FQNEAQ (reference sequence). The CDR3 has 13 amino acids. The V segment lost 10 bases and the J segment 1 base; nucleotides outside the gene matches: 4. The CDR3 nucleotides read TGTGCCACCCGGGACAGGGCCCAAGAGACCCAGTACTTC. This gives the protein CATRDRAQETQYF.

The V call is TRBV14, the J call TRBJ2-1, with a tentative D call TRBD2 (6 bases). V was trimmed by 1 base and J by 3 bases, leaving 10 bases between them. Germline V gene sequence: CDR1 SGHDN, CDR2 FVKESK. This CDR3 region has 15 residues. Here the CDR3 reads CASSQVVSGYNEQFF. Written as DNA, the CDR3 is TGTGCCAGCAGCCAAGTTGTTAGCGGCTACAATGAGCAGTTCTTC.

The chain recombines TRBV13 with TRBJ1-5; D is unclear. Germline lookup yields CDR1 PRHDT and CDR2 FYEKMQ (reference sequence). Trimming took 6 bases from V and 1 from J, leaving 10 bases between them. The CDR3 loop spans 14 amino acids. CDR3: CASSRGRSNQPQHF. The CDR3 DNA reads as TGTGCCAGCAGTCGCGGCAGGAGCAATCAGCCCCAGCATTTT. The full variable domain, in which reference TRBV13 and TRBJ1-5 provide the parts outside the CDR3, is AAGVIQSPRHLIKEKRETATLKCYPIPRHDTVYWYQQGPGQDPQFLISFYEKMQSDKGSIPDRFSAQQFSDYHSELNMSSLELGDSALYFCASSRGRSNQPQHFGDGTRLSIL.

The J gene is TRBJ2-1, the V gene TRBV4-3; 8 bases align to TRBD2. Germline CDR1 and CDR2: LGHNA and YSLEER. The CDR3 is 15 amino acids. The junction had 4 bases not matched to a gene; V was cut back by 0 bases and J by 6 bases. CDR3 residues: CASSQDASGFNEQFF. The CDR3 bases are TGCGCCAGCAGCCAAGACGCTAGCGGGTTCAATGAGCAGTTCTTC.

The chain links TRBV5-1 to TRBJ2-7, with D perhaps matching TRBD2 (6 bases). CDR1 is SGHRS and CDR2 is YFSETQ in the germline V gene. V lost 0 bases and J lost 2, with 12 bases in between. The CDR3 runs 15 residues. The CDR3 spells CASSLDWRETYEQYF. CDR3 DNA sequence: TGCGCCAGCAGCTTGGATTGGCGGGAAACCTACGAGCAGTACTTC.

Concerning this clone: The germline gene is not matched at one end of the junction; a read error may be the cause. The chain is built from TRBV6-5 and TRBJ1-2, with 7 bases identical to TRBD1. Germline CDR1 and CDR2: MNHEY and SVGAGI. The CDR3 runs 13 residues. The CDR3 protein is CASSYLGGDGHTF. CDR3 in DNA: TGTGCCAGCAGTTACTTAGGGGGCGATGGCCACACCTTC.

V usage is TRBV28 and J usage is TRBJ2-3; D is perhaps TRBD2 (6 bases). This CDR3 region has 16 residues. Germline V CDR1 and CDR2: MDHEN, SYDVKM. Trimming took off 4 bases at V and 2 bases at J, with 16 bases between the two ends. CDR3 coding DNA: TGTGCCAGCAGTTCAGGCTTGGCGGGGAACACAGATACGCAGTATTTT. This gives the protein CASSSGLAGNTDTQYF.

V gene TRBV2 combines with J gene TRBJ2-1; D uncertain. The V gene lost 6 bases and the J gene lost 5 bases, with 11 bases spanning the gap. In germline, CDR1 is SNHLY, CDR2 FYNNEI. The CDR3 extends over 13 amino acids. This chain's CDR3 is CASSPGWDNEQFF. Written as DNA, the CDR3 is TGTGCCAGCAGCCCCGGTTGGGACAATGAGCAGTTCTTC.

V is TRBV7-9 and J is TRBJ1-3; D remains unclear. Trimming cost V 2 bases and J 1 base, with 9 bases left between them. CDR1 and CDR2 (germline): SEHNR, FQNEAQ (reference sequence). The CDR3 is 15 residues long. CDR3 residues: CASSLYSGSGNTIYF. In nucleotides, the CDR3 is TGTGCCAGCAGCTTATATTCGGGTTCTGGAAACACCATATATTTT.

The sample holds one count of this clone. Other nucleotide sequences from this sample produce the same CDR3. V is TRBV5-5 and J is TRBJ2-7; D is unclear. The CDR3 loop spans 13 amino acids. V lost 4 bases and J lost 3, with 11 bases in between. Germline V gene lookup returns CDR1 SGHKS and CDR2 YYEKEE (reference sequence). Here the CDR3 DNA reads TGTGCCAGCAGCCTGGGCCAGGACTACGAGCAGTACTTC. This gives the protein CASSLGQDYEQYF. Using reference TRBV5-5 and TRBJ2-7 for the parts outside the CDR3, the full variable domain is DAGVTQSPTHLIKTRGQQVTLRCSPISGHKSVSWYQQVLGQGPQFIFQYYEKEERGRGNFPDRFSARQFPNYSSELNVNALLLGDSALYLCASSLGQDYEQYFGPGTRLTVT.

The J gene is TRBJ1-1, the V gene TRBV5-6; D call uncertain. CDR1 is SGHDT, CDR2 YYEEEE, per germline. The CDR3 runs 12 residues. The V end was cut by 4 bases, the J end by 4 bases, with 8 bases between. The CDR3: CASSDRGTEAFF. The CDR3 DNA sequence: TGTGCCAGCAGCGACCGGGGCACTGAAGCTTTCTTT.

In DNA form, the CDR3 reads TGCGCCAGCAGCCAAGATTCTAGCCTAGCGTACAATGAGCAGTTCTTC. The encoded protein is CASSQDSSLAYNEQFF. The rearrangement links TRBV4-3 to TRBJ2-1, with D tentatively TRBD2 (6 bases). The CDR3 is made up of 16 amino acids. V was clipped by 0 bases and J by 4 bases, with 13 bases between them. Germline V lookup: CDR1 LGHNA, CDR2 YSLEER.

The chain combines TRBV9 with TRBJ1-1; TRBD1 agrees at 7 bases. The length of the CDR3 is 15 residues. V gave up 3 bases and J gave up 1 base; unmatched junction bases: 6. Germline assignment: CDR1 SGDLS and CDR2 YYNGEE. The CDR3 DNA reads as TGTGCCAGCAGCGCGTCGGGACAGCCGAACACTGAAGCTTTCTTT. It specifies CASSASGQPNTEAFF.

CDR3 in DNA: TGTGCCTGGAGTCCCCTCGGACAGGGAAATCAGCCCCAGCATTTT. Translating gives CAWSPLGQGNQPQHF. The chain uses TRBV30 and TRBJ1-5, with 8 bases fitting TRBD1. The length of the CDR3 is 15 residues. In germline, CDR1 is GTSNPN, CDR2 SVGIG (reference sequence). After removal of 2 bases from V and 4 bases from J, the junction contained 7 bases not matched to a gene.

This clone was recorded once. The genes are TRBV19 and TRBJ1-2; D may be TRBD1 (6 bases). Trimming took 7 bases from V and 5 from J, leaving 20 bases between them. CDR3 length: 15 residues. Germline V gene lookup returns CDR1 LNHDA and CDR2 SQIVND (reference sequence). CDR3 coding DNA: TGTGCCAGTAATCCTATCCTGGGGGGGGCGTATGGCTACACCTTC. Translating it yields CASNPILGGAYGYTF.

This chain uses TRBV28 with TRBJ1-2; possible D gene TRBD1, 6 bases. Trimming took off 5 bases at V and 4 bases at J, with 11 bases between the two ends. Germline V CDR1 and CDR2: MDHEN, SYDVKM. The CDR3 length is 13 residues. The CDR3 DNA reads as TGTGCCAGCAGTCCCCAGGGGCTCTATGGCTACACCTTC. Translating it yields CASSPQGLYGYTF.

V and J are TRBV14 and TRBJ1-5; 7 nucleotides match TRBD1. Trimming cost V 5 bases and J 6 bases; bases outside gene matches: 4. CDR3 length: 13 amino acids. CDR1 is SGHDN and CDR2 is FVKESK in the germline V gene. Here the CDR3 reads CASSGGGGQPQHF. The CDR3, as DNA: TGTGCCAGCAGCGGAGGGGGCGGTCAGCCCCAGCATTTT.

The rearrangement links TRBV29-1 to TRBJ1-2; maybe TRBD1 (5 bases). V lost 4 bases, J lost 8 bases, and 17 bases lay in between. The CDR3 runs 13 residues. CDR1 SQVTM and CDR2 ANQGSEA come from the germline V gene. The CDR3, as DNA: TGCAGCGTTGTGAATAGGGGAAATGAGGGCTACACCTTC. The encoded protein is CSVVNRGNEGYTF.

The chain couples TRBV20-1 to TRBJ1-1, with D possibly matching TRBD1 (5 bases). The CDR3 runs 11 residues. From germline, CDR1 is DFQATT and CDR2 SNEGSKA (reference sequence). The germline V and J ends were trimmed by 4 bases and 6 bases, with 9 bases remaining between them. Here the CDR3 reads CSAKGYPEAFF. As DNA, the CDR3 is TGCAGTGCTAAGGGGTATCCTGAAGCTTTCTTT.

The V gene is TRBV4-1, the J gene TRBJ2-1; no definite D call. The CDR3 runs 12 residues. The germline gives CDR1 MGHRA, CDR2 YSYEKL. V was shortened by 5 bases and J by 3 bases, with 5 bases between the two germline ends. The CDR3 DNA reads TGCGCCAGCAGCGGGAACTACAATGAGCAGTTCTTC. Translation: CASSGNYNEQFF.

The rearrangement uses TRBV9 and TRBJ2-7; D remains ambiguous. CDR3 length equals 14 residues. CDR1 and CDR2 from the germline V gene are SGDLS and YYNGEE. Trimming shortened V by 0 bases and J by 0 bases, and 7 bases separated the two germline ends. The CDR3 DNA follows: TGTGCCAGCAGCGTAGGGGCCGACTCCTACGAGCAGTACTTC. This codes for CASSVGADSYEQYF.

The chain links TRBV28 to TRBJ1-4; D uncertain. The CDR3 is 14 residues long. Germline loops: CDR1 MDHEN, CDR2 SYDVKM. Trimming shortened V by 3 bases and J by 8 bases, and 13 bases separated the two germline ends. The CDR3 nucleotides read TGTGCCAGCAGTTTCCCCTTGGGGAGGGAAAAACTGTTTTTT. Translation gives CASSFPLGREKLFF. The full variable domain, with the rest looked up from reference TRBV28 and TRBJ1-4, is DVKVTQSSRYLVKRTGEKVFLECVQDMDHENMFWYRQDPGLGLRLIYFSYDVKMKEKGDIPEGYSVSREKKERFSLILESASTNQTSMYLCASSFPLGREKLFFGSGTQLSVL.

The chain is built from TRBV4-3 and TRBJ2-3; possible D gene TRBD2, 6 bases. The V and J ends lost 0 bases and 5 bases respectively, with 12 bases between them. The CDR3 loop spans 15 amino acids. Germline CDR1 is LGHNA and CDR2 is YSLEER. The DNA of the CDR3 is TGCGCCAGCAGCCAAGATGCCCCCGGGAGAGATACGCAGTATTTT. Its protein product is CASSQDAPGRDTQYF.